The 24 T cell receptor beta chains below come from one sample, sequenced in a study of cytomegalovirus exposure and HLA in healthy donors. Use of 60 Vbeta and 13 Jbeta primers characterized the PCR. Data came from immunoSEQ multiplex PCR; TCRdb stores just in-frame clones and leaves some out. The sample has 120,000 or so clones; about 80% are singletons. The sample was PBMCs. The receptors derive from a man over 45 in good health and CMV-seropositive.

The CDR3 loop reads CASSTAGTGGLDTQYF. CDR3 in DNA: TGTGCCAGTAGTACCGCCGGGACAGGGGGTTTAGATACGCAGTATTTT. The rearrangement uses TRBV19 and TRBJ2-3, with TRBD1 matching 11 bases. The CDR3 runs to 16 residues. Germline V gene lookup returns CDR1 LNHDA and CDR2 SQIVND (reference sequence). J was trimmed by 5 bases and V by 4 bases; bases with no gene match: 8. The full variable domain, with the rest looked up from reference TRBV19 and TRBJ2-3, is DGGITQSPKYLFRKEGQNVTLSCEQNLNHDAMYWYRQDPGQGLRLIYYSQIVNDFQKGDIAEGYSVSREKKESFPLTVTSAQKNPTAFYLCASSTAGTGGLDTQYFGPGTRLTVL.

The V gene is TRBV27, the J gene TRBJ2-3; 10 positions match TRBD2. This CDR3 is 17 amino acids long. CDR1 is MNHEY and CDR2 is SMNVEV in the germline V gene (reference sequence). The junction had 8 bases not matched to a gene; V was cut back by 5 bases and J by 0 bases. CDR3 bases: TGTGCCAGCAGTCTACGCCGGGGACTAGCGAGCACAGATACGCAGTATTTT. It translates to CASSLRRGLASTDTQYF.

J is TRBJ1-2 and V is TRBV30; D is ambiguous. Germline CDR1 is GTSNPN and CDR2 is SVGIG (reference sequence). The CDR3 is made up of 13 amino acids. Trimming cost V 0 bases and J 2 bases, with 7 bases left between them. CDR3 nucleotides: TGTGCCTGGAGTGTACCGGGGAACTATGGCTACACCTTC. Its protein is CAWSVPGNYGYTF. Variable domain in full (rest from reference TRBV30 and TRBJ1-2): SQTIHQWPATLVQPVGSPLSLECTVEGTSNPNLYWYRQAAGRGLQLLFYSVGIGQISSEVPQNLSASRPQDRQFILSSKKLLLSDSGFYLCAWSVPGNYGYTFGSGTRLTVV.

The gene calls are TRBV5-1 and TRBJ1-6; the match to TRBD1 covers 9 bases. The germline V gene has CDR1 SGHRS and CDR2 YFSETQ. The CDR3 length is 17 residues. V shed 4 bases and J 0 bases; nucleotides not matched to a gene: 5. The CDR3 spells CASSRTGANSYNSPLHF. The CDR3 nucleotides are TGCGCCAGCAGCCGGACAGGGGCTAACTCCTATAATTCACCCCTCCACTTT.

In its sample, this clone was seen once. The chain has TRBV20-1 and TRBJ2-1, with D hard to call. CDR3 length equals 11 residues. Trimming left V 3 bases short and J 9 bases short, with 9 bases between. CDR1 is DFQATT, CDR2 SNEGSKA, per germline (reference sequence). CDR3 sequence reads: CSASKEAEQFF. In DNA, the CDR3 is TGCAGTGCTAGTAAAGAGGCTGAGCAGTTCTTC.

This sequence joins TRBV5-1 and TRBJ2-3; 14 positions match TRBD2. This CDR3 is 16 amino acids long. V shed 3 bases and J 5 bases; nucleotides not matched to a gene: 5. Per the germline V gene, CDR1 is SGHRS and CDR2 is YFSETQ. The CDR3 DNA reads as TGCGCCAGCAGCTCCGGGACTAGCGGGAGAGAAGATACGCAGTATTTT. The encoded protein is CASSSGTSGREDTQYF.

This clone was seen a few times. CDR3 sequence (DNA): TGTGCCAGCAGCTCCATAATAGCGGGAGGGTATACCGGGGAGCTGTTTTTT. As protein: CASSSIIAGGYTGELFF. The J gene is TRBJ2-2, the V gene TRBV7-2; 11 bases agree with TRBD2. J gave up 5 bases and V 4 bases, and 9 bases lay outside the gene matches. The length of the CDR3 is 17 residues. The germline V gene encodes CDR1 SGHTA and CDR2 FQGNSA.

V gene TRBV4-2 combines with J gene TRBJ2-5; D remains unclear. The assigned J gene may be wrong: the sequence end matches TRBJ2-7 better. This CDR3 is 15 amino acids long. Germline lookup yields CDR1 LGHNA and CDR2 YNFKEQ. The DNA of the CDR3 is TGTGCCAGCAGCCAAGAAGCAGACACCGCCTACGAGCAGTACTTC. Its protein product is CASSQEADTAYEQYF.

This rearrangement joins TRBV2 to TRBJ2-5; 7 bases line up with TRBD1. Unmatched junction bases numbered 8, after V lost 6 bases and J lost 1 base. CDR3 length: 15 amino acids. Germline-derived CDR1 and CDR2 are SNHLY and FYNNEI. DNA of the CDR3: TGTGCCAGCAGGGCCAAATCAGGGGGCCAAGAGACCCAGTACTTC. Translated, it gives CASRAKSGGQETQYF.

This clone has just a few counts. The chain links TRBV5-6 to TRBJ1-5, with D unclear. Looked up from germline, CDR1 is SGHDT and CDR2 is YYEEEE. There are 14 residues in the CDR3. V was cut by 4 bases and J by 4 bases, with 12 bases left in between. CDR3 region: CASSAQAGNQPQHF. CDR3 nucleotide sequence: TGTGCCAGCAGCGCTCAGGCGGGGAATCAGCCCCAGCATTTT.

The J gene is TRBJ2-3, the V gene TRBV5-4; 9 nucleotides align to TRBD2. The CDR3 is 17 residues long. Germline V lookup: CDR1 SGHNT, CDR2 YYREEE (reference sequence). V trimming: 2 bases; J trimming: 4 bases; junction bases outside the gene matches: 11. The CDR3 is CASSFEPSGNFADTQYF. The CDR3 DNA reads as TGTGCCAGCAGCTTTGAGCCTAGCGGGAATTTCGCAGATACGCAGTATTTT. The full variable domain, completed using reference TRBV5-4 and TRBJ2-3, is ETGVTQSPTHLIKTRGQQVTLRCSSQSGHNTVSWYQQALGQGPQFIFQYYREEENGRGNFPPRFSGLQFPNYSSELNVNALELDDSALYLCASSFEPSGNFADTQYFGPGTRLTVL.

CDR3: CASSSTGTASYEQYF. DNA of the CDR3: TGTGCCAGCAGTTCCACCGGGACAGCCTCCTACGAGCAGTACTTC. V and J are TRBV28 and TRBJ2-7; 7 positions agree with TRBD1. Germline trimming cut 4 bases from V and 0 bases from J; bases unmatched to any gene: 6. The CDR3 consists of 15 residues. The germline V gene has CDR1 MDHEN and CDR2 SYDVKM.

The V gene is TRBV29-1, the J gene TRBJ1-2; unclear D gene. The V and J ends lost 5 bases and 2 bases respectively, with 12 bases between them. This CDR3 has 13 residues. Germline V gives CDR1 SQVTM, CDR2 ANQGSEA. The chain's CDR3 is CSVQEARNYGYTF. DNA for the CDR3: TGCAGCGTTCAGGAGGCACGCAACTATGGCTACACCTTC.

V and J are TRBV7-2 and TRBJ1-5; D gene uncertain. Trimming left V 3 bases short and J 1 base short, with 10 bases between. From germline, CDR1 is SGHTA and CDR2 FQGNSA. The CDR3 runs to 15 residues. CDR3 amino acids: CASSFSAGSNQPQHF. The CDR3, as DNA: TGTGCCAGCAGCTTCTCGGCGGGGAGCAATCAGCCCCAGCATTTT.

Written as DNA, the CDR3 is TGCGCCAGCAGCTTGCGAGCGGGCCTTAGCTCCTACAATGAGCAGTTCTTC. This encodes CASSLRAGLSSYNEQFF. The chain combines TRBV5-1 with TRBJ2-1, with D possibly being TRBD2 (6 bases). The V gene lost 1 base and the J gene lost 0 bases, with 14 bases spanning the gap. Germline V gene sequence: CDR1 SGHRS, CDR2 YFSETQ. This CDR3 is 17 amino acids long.

This clone came up once. The rearrangement links TRBV10-3 to TRBJ2-3; D may be TRBD1 (8 bases). Trimming pared 4 bases from V and 5 bases from J, leaving 16 bases between. CDR1 ENHRY and CDR2 SYGVKD come from the germline V gene. The CDR3 totals 15 residues. The CDR3 region has the DNA TGTGCCATCAGTGGGGGGGGACAGGAACAAGATACGCAGTATTTT. It specifies CAISGGGQEQDTQYF.

The chain joins TRBV28 to TRBJ1-1; 8 bases line up with TRBD1. The germline CDR1 and CDR2 sequences are MDHEN and SYDVKM. J gave up 4 bases and V 7 bases, and 14 bases lay outside the gene matches. The CDR3 is 16 amino acids. This CDR3 is CASTSGGASVSTEAFF. CDR3 nucleotides: TGTGCCAGCACCTCAGGGGGCGCGTCGGTGTCCACTGAAGCTTTCTTT.

This clone was detected only once. CDR3 region: CASSAVTQGVAFF. DNA of the CDR3: TGTGCCAGCAGTGCGGTAACACAGGGCGTAGCTTTCTTT. The chain uses TRBV2 and TRBJ1-1, with D possibly TRBD1 on 6 matching bases. V was cut by 4 bases and J by 10 bases, with 16 bases left in between. The CDR3 is 13 amino acids. Germline values: CDR1 SNHLY, CDR2 FYNNEI.

The CDR3 bases are TGTGCCAGCAGTTTCCGGGACAGGGACCGCGAGCAGTACTTC. This encodes CASSFRDRDREQYF. The gene calls are TRBV28 and TRBJ2-7; 9 bases match TRBD1. The germline V gene encodes CDR1 MDHEN and CDR2 SYDVKM. The J segment lost 6 bases and the V segment lost 3 bases, leaving 6 bases of the junction unmatched. This CDR3 region has 14 residues.

This chain uses TRBV4-3 with TRBJ2-3; TRBD1 matches at 8 bases. J lost 4 bases, V lost 4 bases, and 4 bases had no gene match. The CDR3 sequence is 14 residues long. Germline CDR1 reads LGHNA; CDR2 reads YSLEER. The CDR3 protein is CASSPGQGPDTQYF. Here the CDR3 DNA reads TGCGCCAGCAGCCCTGGACAGGGCCCAGATACGCAGTATTTT.

This clone came up a few times. This chain links TRBV5-1 with TRBJ1-2; possible D gene TRBD1, 5 bases. V was clipped by 0 bases and J by 8 bases, with 17 bases between them. Germline V gene lookup returns CDR1 SGHRS and CDR2 YFSETQ. CDR3 length: 15 amino acids. Here the CDR3 reads CASSLAKGQGLGYTF. The CDR3 DNA is TGCGCCAGCAGCTTGGCCAAGGGGCAGGGCCTCGGCTACACCTTC. Variable domain in full (rest from reference TRBV5-1 and TRBJ1-2): KAGVTQTPRYLIKTRGQQVTLSCSPISGHRSVSWYQQTPGQGLQFLFEYFSETQRNKGNFPGRFSGRQFSNSRSEMNVSTLELGDSALYLCASSLAKGQGLGYTFGSGTRLTVV.

The chain combines TRBV19 with TRBJ1-1; TRBD1 agrees at 11 bases. Per the germline V gene, CDR1 is LNHDA and CDR2 is SQIVND (reference sequence). The J segment lost 4 bases and the V segment lost 4 bases, leaving 2 bases of the junction unmatched. The CDR3 is 14 residues long. CDR3 DNA: TGTGCCAGTAGTAAGGGACAGGGGGGCACTGAAGCTTTCTTT. Amino acids: CASSKGQGGTEAFF.

The V gene is TRBV2, the J gene TRBJ2-7; 8 bases agree with TRBD1. CDR1 SNHLY and CDR2 FYNNEI come from the germline V gene. V trimming: 8 bases; J trimming: 4 bases; junction bases outside the gene matches: 13. The CDR3 runs to 15 residues. This chain's CDR3 is CASEGGQGAIYEQYF. DNA for the CDR3: TGTGCCAGCGAAGGCGGGCAGGGGGCGATATACGAGCAGTACTTC.

This clone appeared a single time. CDR3 loop: CASRETAAGNTIYF. Written as DNA, the CDR3 is TGCGCCAGCAGAGAGACAGCTGCTGGAAACACCATATATTTT. This chain connects TRBV10-2 to TRBJ1-3; D may be TRBD1 (5 bases). V gave up 6 bases and J gave up 2 bases, with 11 bases separating them. CDR1 and CDR2 from the germline V gene are WSHSY and SAAADI. This CDR3 has 14 residues.